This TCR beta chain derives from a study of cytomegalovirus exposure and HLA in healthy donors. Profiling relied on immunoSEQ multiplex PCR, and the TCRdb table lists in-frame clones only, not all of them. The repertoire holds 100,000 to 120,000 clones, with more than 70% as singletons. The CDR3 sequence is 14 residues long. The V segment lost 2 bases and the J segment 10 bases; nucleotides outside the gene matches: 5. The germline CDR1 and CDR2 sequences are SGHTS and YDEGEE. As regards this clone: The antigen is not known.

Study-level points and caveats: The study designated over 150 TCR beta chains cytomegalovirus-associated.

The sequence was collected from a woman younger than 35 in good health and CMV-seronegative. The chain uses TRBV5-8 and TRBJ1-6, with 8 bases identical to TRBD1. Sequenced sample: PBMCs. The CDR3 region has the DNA TGTGCCAGCAGCTTCCGACAGGGGCGCTCACCCCTCCACTTT. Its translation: CASSFRQGRSPLHF.